The source of this T cell receptor (beta chain) is a study of tissue T cells after allogeneic stem cell transplantation. Clones were sequenced by immunoSEQ multiplex PCR, and TCRdb holds only the in-frame ones, with some missing. This table has around 8,000 clones, 35% to 60% appearing once. With regard to this clone: Its antigen is as yet unknown. Gene names are the mouse ones. The read terminates 1 residue ahead of where the CDR3 ends, so the germline J gene completes it.

Trimming shortened V by 2 bases and J by 0 bases, and 4 bases separated the two germline ends. Germline assignment: CDR1 KGHPV and CDR2 FQNQEV (reference sequence). The CDR3 loop spans 14 amino acids. General study points: Motif-based clustering found tissue-specific repertoire signatures shared across patients, though few clones were shared. Tissue-detected TCR repertoire was only partly captured by blood and spleen T cells.

The time point was: mouse harvest day 7 after allogeneic transplant. Each mouse received 10^7 T-cell-depleted marrow cells plus 10^6 splenic CD5+ T cells by tail vein. Mice had MHC-mismatched B6 into BALB/c GVHD, sampled day 7 or 14. The receptor comes from a female BALB/c mouse given C57BL/6 T cells with graft-versus-host disease after an allogeneic hematopoietic cell transplant. The specimen sequenced was gut tissue. The chain recombines TRBV26 with TRBJ1-4; D ambiguous. Here the CDR3 reads CASSLIISNERLFF. The sequenced CDR3 bases are TGTGCCAGCAGTCTGATAATTTCCAACGAAAGATTATTT.